Below are 28 T cell receptor beta chains sequenced from a single sample in a study of T-cell reconstitution after alpha-beta-depleted transplantation in children. This sample's TCRbeta library carried unique molecular identifier barcodes. MiXCR, applied by TCRdb to the PCR reads, yields one record per CDR3 protein. The profile shows 600,000 to 800,000 distinct CDR3 sequences, around 12% of them singletons. This sample comprised PBMCs, obtained before TCRalphabeta/CD19-depleted stem cell transplant. The receptors originated from a girl under 10 years old with congenital amegakaryocytic thrombocytopenia, due to receive a stem cell transplant.

This clonotype was seen a handful of times. This chain joins TRBV11-2 and TRBJ2-7; either TRBD1 or TRBD2 may supply D (5 bases each). Germline V gene data show CDR1 as SGHAT and CDR2 as FQNNGV. Trimming took off 3 bases at V and 6 bases at J, with 21 bases between the two ends. CDR3 length equals 16 residues. The CDR3 region is CASSFTTPEGSLEQYF. The CDR3 region has the DNA TGTGCCAGCAGCTTCACAACCCCCGAGGGGTCACTCGAGCAGTACTTC. Looking up the rest from reference TRBV11-2 and TRBJ2-7 gives the full variable domain: EAGVAQSPRYKIIEKRQSVAFWCNPISGHATLYWYQQILGQGPKLLIQFQNNGVVDDSQLPKDRFSAERLKGVDSTLKIQPAKLEDSAVYLCASSFTTPEGSLEQYFGPGTRLTVT.

This clonotype was found a few times. The CDR3 here is CASRGTSGEQFF. DNA of the CDR3: TGTGCCAGCAGGGGGACTAGCGGAGAGCAGTTCTTC. The chain couples TRBV28 to TRBJ2-1, with 11 nucleotides matching TRBD2. V lost 6 bases, J lost 10 bases, and 2 bases stayed unmatched. The germline CDR1 and CDR2 sequences are MDHEN and SYDVKM. The CDR3 runs 12 residues.

The sample holds many counts of this clonotype. The rearrangement uses TRBV29-1 and TRBJ2-2; D is uncertain. The CDR3 contains 12 residues. Trimming shortened V by 6 bases and J by 3 bases, and 8 bases separated the two germline ends. Germline V CDR1 and CDR2: SQVTM, ANQGSEA. The chain's CDR3 is CSVRAYTGELFF. The CDR3, as DNA: TGCAGCGTACGGGCCTACACCGGGGAGCTGTTTTTT.

There are many counts of this clonotype. The genes are TRBV21-1 and TRBJ2-1. TRBV21-1 is a recognized pseudogene. This CDR3 region has 18 residues. CDR3 in amino acids: CASSKVTADGSQYNEQFF. In DNA form, the CDR3 reads TGTGCCAGCAGCAAAGTTACGGCGGACGGATCGCAATACAATGAGCAGTTCTTC.

This clonotype has only a few counts. The chain uses TRBV10-2 and TRBJ2-2; D might be TRBD1 (6 bases). The CDR3 consists of 16 residues. Trimming left V 3 bases short and J 6 bases short, with 17 bases between. From germline, CDR1 is WSHSY and CDR2 SAAADI. Here the CDR3 reads CASSELQQGYPGELFF. In nucleotides, the CDR3 is TGCGCCAGCAGTGAACTCCAGCAGGGGTATCCCGGGGAGCTGTTTTTT.

In the case of this clonotype: This clone may be a read error of a much larger clone one base away. The chain joins TRBV20-1 to TRBJ1-2; TRBD1 aligns across 7 bases. This CDR3 contains 13 residues. Germline CDR1 is DFQATT and CDR2 is SNEGSKA (reference sequence). The CDR3 bases are TGCAGTGCTAGGGGACAGCCGGGGTATGGCGACACCTTC. The encoded protein is CSARGQPGYGDTF.

The sample holds a few counts of this clonotype. V gene TRBV2 combines with J gene TRBJ1-5; D ambiguous. V was cut by 2 bases and J by 0 bases, with 14 bases left in between. The length of the CDR3 is 17 residues. The germline V gene encodes CDR1 SNHLY and CDR2 FYNNEI. CDR3 protein: CASSEIRPAYSNQPQHF. CDR3 bases: TGTGCCAGCAGTGAAATCAGGCCTGCCTATAGCAATCAGCCCCAGCATTTT.

The chain is built from TRBV5-1 and TRBJ1-2; D is possibly TRBD1 (6 bases). Germline V gene lookup returns CDR1 SGHRS and CDR2 YFSETQ. The CDR3 length is 15 residues. V lost 0 bases to trimming and J lost 5 bases, with 14 bases between them. CDR3 region: CASSLDSLQGYGYTF. In nucleotides, the CDR3 is TGCGCCAGCAGCTTGGACAGCCTGCAGGGGTATGGCTACACCTTC.

There are a few counts of this clonotype. This chain uses TRBV5-1 with TRBJ2-4; a weak D match, TRBD1 (6 bases). V shed 5 bases and J shed 4 bases, with 10 bases lying between them. CDR1 is SGHRS and CDR2 is YFSETQ in the germline V gene. The CDR3 extends over 13 amino acids. CDR3 residues: CASRAGQKNIQYF. The CDR3 bases are TGCGCCAGCAGGGCCGGACAGAAAAACATTCAGTACTTC.

This clonotype was recorded many times. The J gene is TRBJ2-5, the V gene TRBV29-1, with TRBD2 as a possible D gene (6 bases). There are 15 residues in the CDR3. Trimming took 5 bases from V and 5 from J, leaving 21 bases between them. CDR1 is SQVTM, CDR2 ANQGSEA, per germline. This chain's CDR3 is CSVTGTSRRSETQYF. The CDR3 region has the DNA TGCAGCGTTACCGGGACTTCACGAAGATCGGAGACCCAGTACTTC.

This clonotype occurred many times. This chain joins TRBV6-2 or TRBV6-3 and TRBJ1-1, with 7 bases matching TRBD1. CDR1 MNHEY and CDR2 SVGEGT come from the germline V gene. Trimming cost V 6 bases and J 5 bases; bases outside gene matches: 9. The CDR3 totals 14 residues. The CDR3 spells CASSIQGWGTEAFF. CDR3 DNA: TGTGCCAGCAGCATACAGGGGTGGGGGACTGAAGCTTTCTTT.

This chain connects TRBV19 to TRBJ2-7, with no clear D. Trimming pared 5 bases from V and 0 bases from J, leaving 11 bases between. Germline V gene data show CDR1 as LNHDA and CDR2 as SQIVND (reference sequence). The CDR3 sequence is 14 residues long. The CDR3 DNA sequence: TGTGCCAGTAGTGGCCAGCTAAGCTCCTACGAGCAGTACTTC. It codes for CASSGQLSSYEQYF.

This clonotype was observed at least ten times. The rearrangement links TRBV7-2 to TRBJ2-2; the D is unclear. Deletions cut 5 bases from V and 5 bases from J, with 15 bases between. Germline V gene data show CDR1 as SGHTA and CDR2 as FQGNSA. There are 15 residues in the CDR3. CDR3 in amino acids: CASSPRRRNTGELFF. CDR3 in DNA: TGTGCCAGCAGCCCCCGACGTCGGAATACCGGGGAGCTGTTTTTT. Combining the CDR3 with reference TRBV7-2 and TRBJ2-2 gives the whole variable domain GAGVSQSPSNKVTEKGKDVELRCDPISGHTALYWYRQSLGQGLEFLIYFQGNSAPDKSGLPSDRFSAERTGGSVSTLTIQRTQQEDSAVYLCASSPRRRNTGELFFGEGSRLTVL.

This clonotype was seen more than once but under ten times. This chain links TRBV29-1 with TRBJ2-5; TRBD2 agrees at 7 bases. Germline trimming cut 7 bases from V and 2 bases from J; bases unmatched to any gene: 7. The CDR3 loop spans 13 amino acids. CDR1 and CDR2 from the germline V gene are SQVTM and ANQGSEA. CDR3: CSATRGLQETQYF. CDR3 DNA sequence: TGCAGCGCCACGAGGGGACTACAAGAGACCCAGTACTTC.

Only a few counts were recorded for this clonotype. The chain combines TRBV5-1 with TRBJ2-1; D might be TRBD2 (6 bases). V was cut by 7 bases and J by 0 bases, with 14 bases left in between. There are 15 residues in the CDR3. The germline V gene encodes CDR1 SGHRS and CDR2 YFSETQ. CDR3 DNA: TGCGCCAGCTCGACAGCGGGTCTCTCCTACAATGAGCAGTTCTTC. As protein: CASSTAGLSYNEQFF.

This clonotype was seen at least ten times. This chain links TRBV12-3 or TRBV12-4 with TRBJ2-2; TRBD1 matches at 7 bases. The CDR3 loop spans 16 amino acids. Losses at the gene ends were 5 bases for V and 3 bases for J; bases not matched to a gene: 9. DNA of the CDR3: TGTGCCAGCAGTCCCGGGACAGCATGGGACACCGGGGAGCTGTTTTTT. Translation: CASSPGTAWDTGELFF.

The V gene is TRBV3-1, the J gene TRBJ1-1; D uncertain. Trimming took off 11 bases at V and 1 base at J, with 26 bases between the two ends. The CDR3 is 17 residues long. The germline V gene encodes CDR1 LGHDT and CDR2 YNNKEL (reference sequence). CDR3 sequence reads: CASSPTIGGGQNTEAFF. Written as DNA, the CDR3 is TGTGCCTCCAGCCCGACCATCGGAGGTGGCCAGAACACTGAAGCTTTCTTT.

The sample holds a few counts of this clonotype. The rearrangement uses TRBV7-9 and TRBJ1-1; D gene ambiguous. CDR3 size: 12 residues. Germline V gene lookup returns CDR1 SEHNR and CDR2 FQNEAQ (reference sequence). Trimming shortened V by 0 bases and J by 7 bases, and 6 bases separated the two germline ends. This chain's CDR3 is CASSLAAFEAFF. CDR3 sequence (DNA): TGTGCCAGCAGCTTAGCAGCATTTGAAGCTTTCTTT.

The rearrangement uses TRBV10-3 and TRBJ2-2; no clear D. Germline values: CDR1 ENHRY, CDR2 SYGVKD. There are 15 residues in the CDR3. Between the trimmed V and J ends, which lost 6 bases and 0 bases, there was a span of 11 bases. This CDR3 reads CAIRAATANTGELFF. The CDR3 region has the DNA TGTGCCATCAGGGCGGCTACTGCGAACACCGGGGAGCTGTTTTTT.

This clonotype has a count of ten or more. The gene calls are TRBV5-1 and TRBJ1-1, with D tentatively TRBD1 (5 bases). Germline CDR1 reads SGHRS; CDR2 reads YFSETQ. Trimming removed 4 bases from V and 5 bases from J, with 12 bases in between. The CDR3 length is 13 residues. CDR3 residues: CASSVETETEAFF. Here the CDR3 DNA reads TGCGCCAGCAGCGTAGAGACAGAGACTGAAGCTTTCTTT.

For this clonotype: A much larger clonotype is one base distant, so this may be a read error. V usage is TRBV11-2 and J usage is TRBJ2-1; no reliable D call. This CDR3 spans 13 amino acids. Trimming stripped 2 bases from V and 12 bases from J, with 14 bases between. Germline CDR1 SGHAT, CDR2 FQNNGV. CDR3 nucleotide sequence: TGTGCCAGCAGCTTAACATGGGGATGGGTGCAGTTCTTC. This sequence encodes CASSLTWGWVQFF.

This clonotype was counted at least ten times. The V and J genes are TRBV20-1 and TRBJ2-1; 7 bases fit TRBD2. Germline CDR1 and CDR2: DFQATT and SNEGSKA (reference sequence). V dropped 0 bases and J dropped 7; count of bases not matched to a gene: 18. The CDR3 has 18 amino acids. CDR3 bases: TGCAGTGCTAGAGAGAGAGAGATCCCGAGGACTAGGGAGAATGAGCAGTTCTTC. It codes for CSAREREIPRTRENEQFF.

This clonotype was picked up a small number of times. The chain combines TRBV12-3 or TRBV12-4 with TRBJ2-3; D gene uncertain. The CDR3 covers 13 residues. With 8 bases removed from V and 2 bases from J, the gap between germline ends came to 11 bases. The CDR3 is CASGKPPTDTQYF. Written as DNA, the CDR3 is TGTGCCAGCGGTAAACCTCCCACAGATACGCAGTATTTT.

Ten or more counts support this clonotype. V usage is TRBV7-8 and J usage is TRBJ2-3; D gene uncertain. CDR1 SGHVS and CDR2 FQNEAQ come from the germline V gene. V lost 1 base and J 3 bases, leaving 8 bases between the germline ends. This CDR3 region has 14 residues. DNA for the CDR3: TGTGCCAGCAGCTTAGGGGTTGGTACAGATACGCAGTATTTT. Amino acid sequence: CASSLGVGTDTQYF.

This clonotype was observed a handful of times. The gene calls are TRBV12-5 and TRBJ1-5, with D possibly matching TRBD1 (5 bases). Trimming took 5 bases from V and 3 from J, leaving 11 bases between them. The CDR3 sequence is 14 residues long. The V gene's germline CDR1 is LGHNT and CDR2 FRNRAP. The chain's CDR3 is CASGDGTFNQPQHF. CDR3 bases: TGTGCTAGTGGTGACGGGACGTTCAATCAGCCCCAGCATTTT. The full variable domain, with the rest looked up from reference TRBV12-5 and TRBJ1-5, is DARVTQTPRHKVTEMGQEVTMRCQPILGHNTVFWYRQTMMQGLELLAYFRNRAPLDDSGMPKDRFSAEMPDATLATLKIQPSEPRDSAVYFCASGDGTFNQPQHFGDGTRLSIL.

This clonotype was observed at least ten times. The chain uses TRBV20-1 and TRBJ2-7; D not certain. The germline V gene encodes CDR1 DFQATT and CDR2 SNEGSKA (reference sequence). V was cut by 2 bases and J by 5 bases, with 1 base left in between. This CDR3 has 9 amino acids. For the CDR3, the DNA is TGCAGTGCTAGACACGAGCAGTACTTC. Translating gives CSARHEQYF.

This clonotype has ten or more counts. The chain employs TRBV7-8 and TRBJ1-1; TRBD1 agrees at 7 bases. The CDR3 has 15 residues. V gave up 5 bases and J gave up 0 bases; unmatched junction bases: 6. Germline CDR1 reads SGHVS; CDR2 reads FQNEAQ. CDR3 bases: TGTGCCAGCAGCCATTTACAGGGGATGAACACTGAAGCTTTCTTT. It codes for CASSHLQGMNTEAFF.

This clonotype was found many times. The chain joins TRBV29-1 to TRBJ1-5; 7 nucleotides align to TRBD1. The CDR3 is 13 residues long. Germline assignment: CDR1 SQVTM and CDR2 ANQGSEA. Losses at the gene ends were 4 bases for V and 7 bases for J; bases not matched to a gene: 7. DNA for the CDR3: TGCAGCGTTGGAACAGGGGTCAGGCAGCCCCAGCATTTT. Encoded protein: CSVGTGVRQPQHF. The full variable domain, in which reference TRBV29-1 and TRBJ1-5 provide the parts outside the CDR3, is SAVISQKPSRDICQRGTSLTIQCQVDSQVTMMFWYRQQPGQSLTLIATANQGSEATYESGFVIDKFPISRPNLTFSTLTVSNMSPEDSSIYLCSVGTGVRQPQHFGDGTRLSIL.